The 26 T cell receptor beta chains listed next were all sequenced from one sample in a study of blood T cell repertoires in COVID-19. Only in-frame clones appear in the TCRdb table, and some are missing; sequencing was by immunoSEQ multiplex PCR. The sample records about 110,000 clones, around four fifths being singletons. The material sequenced was peripheral blood. The source of these receptors is a woman in her seventies with acute or convalescent COVID-19.

V and J are TRBV6-5 and TRBJ1-4; D might be TRBD1 (5 bases). CDR3 size: 16 residues. Germline CDR1 is MNHEY and CDR2 is SVGAGI. V gave up 0 bases and J gave up 8 bases, with 16 bases separating them. CDR3 in DNA: TGTGCCAGCAGTTACTCGGGTGGCTCTAGGGGAGAAAAACTGTTTTTT. It translates to CASSYSGGSRGEKLFF.

The chain has TRBV3-1 (or the pseudogene TRBV3-2) and TRBJ2-7, with 9 bases lining up with TRBD2. This CDR3 contains 16 residues. V dropped 1 base and J dropped 5; count of bases not matched to a gene: 9. The germline CDR1 and CDR2 sequences are LGHDT and YNNKEL (reference sequence). The CDR3: CASSQALGAGGHEQYF. CDR3 DNA sequence: TGTGCCAGCAGCCAAGCCCTCGGGGCGGGAGGGCACGAGCAGTACTTC.

The rearrangement links TRBV28 to TRBJ1-5; no clear D gene. The ends were cut back, 6 bases at V and 2 bases at J, with 11 bases in the middle. Per germline, CDR1 MDHEN and CDR2 SYDVKM. The length of the CDR3 is 14 residues. The CDR3 loop is CASSLLRGNQPQHF. The CDR3 DNA sequence: TGTGCCAGCAGCCTTCTGCGGGGCAATCAGCCCCAGCATTTT.

The chain uses TRBV29-1 and TRBJ1-5; TRBD1 agrees at 8 bases. The CDR3 consists of 13 residues. J lost 4 bases, V lost 6 bases, and 5 bases had no gene match. From germline, CDR1 is SQVTM and CDR2 ANQGSEA. CDR3 protein: CSVGGQGNQPQHF. The CDR3 nucleotides read TGCAGCGTCGGTGGACAGGGTAATCAGCCCCAGCATTTT.

The V gene is TRBV19, the J gene TRBJ1-2; 8 bases agree with TRBD1. The CDR3 spans 14 residues. The V gene's germline CDR1 is LNHDA and CDR2 SQIVND (reference sequence). J was trimmed by 4 bases and V by 7 bases; bases with no gene match: 8. This CDR3 is CASTPSTGAYGYTF. The CDR3, as DNA: TGTGCCAGTACTCCTTCGACAGGGGCCTATGGCTACACCTTC.

The chain carries TRBV28 and TRBJ1-6; D unclear. This CDR3 contains 14 residues. V dropped 8 bases and J dropped 6 bases, with 14 bases sitting between them. Germline V CDR1 and CDR2: MDHEN, SYDVKM. The CDR3 spells CASGPGFVNSPLHF. The CDR3 DNA reads TGTGCCAGCGGGCCCGGATTCGTTAATTCACCCCTCCACTTT.

The rearrangement links TRBV2 to TRBJ1-3; D is perhaps TRBD1 (6 bases). Between the trimmed V and J ends, which lost 2 bases and 0 bases, there was a span of 17 bases. Germline CDR1 and CDR2: SNHLY and FYNNEI. There are 18 residues in the CDR3. The CDR3 loop reads CASSESGRGSYSGNTIYF. As DNA, the CDR3 is TGTGCCAGCAGTGAATCCGGCAGGGGTTCTTACTCTGGAAACACCATATATTTT.

A few counts support this clone. The chain combines TRBV10-3 with TRBJ2-2; weak D call: TRBD2 (6 bases). This CDR3 has 15 amino acids. V lost 3 bases and J 3 bases, leaving 11 bases between the germline ends. The germline V gene encodes CDR1 ENHRY and CDR2 SYGVKD. CDR3 sequence reads: CAISETSTDTGELFF. For the CDR3, the DNA is TGTGCCATCAGTGAAACTAGCACCGACACCGGGGAGCTGTTTTTT.

J is TRBJ2-1 and V is TRBV6-5; 10 bases align to TRBD1. The CDR3 contains 13 residues. The V gene's germline CDR1 is MNHEY and CDR2 SVGAGI. The J segment lost 8 bases and the V segment lost 5 bases, leaving 3 bases of the junction unmatched. The CDR3 coding sequence is TGTGCCAGCAGTCGAGGGACAGGGGATGAGCAGTTCTTC. Translating gives CASSRGTGDEQFF.

V is TRBV24-1 and J is TRBJ2-6; unclear D gene. Germline V lookup: CDR1 KGHDR, CDR2 SFDVKD. The CDR3 spans 15 residues. Trimming removed 5 bases at V and 2 bases at J, with 9 bases between. CDR3 in amino acids: CATSVNTPGANVLTF. The CDR3 nucleotides read TGTGCCACCAGTGTAAATACACCTGGGGCCAACGTCCTGACTTTC.

This clone was detected only a few times. CDR3 nucleotides: TGTGCCAGCACCCTCTCCGGGGAACTAAACTCACCCCTCCACTTT. Protein: CASTLSGELNSPLHF. The J gene is TRBJ1-6, the V gene TRBV6-5; the D is unclear. The CDR3 consists of 15 residues. Germline V gene data show CDR1 as MNHEY and CDR2 as SVGAGI. Between the trimmed V and J ends, which lost 7 bases and 10 bases, there was a span of 20 bases.

This clone was detected only a few times. The chain recombines TRBV12-3 or TRBV12-4 with TRBJ1-1, with unresolved D. Trimming removed 5 bases at V and 3 bases at J, with 7 bases between. The CDR3 spans 12 residues. CDR3 coding DNA: TGTGCCAGCAGTCATCAATACACTGAAGCTTTCTTT. Amino acids: CASSHQYTEAFF.

This chain connects TRBV23-1 to TRBJ1-5; 9 bases are shared with TRBD1. TRBV23-1 counts as an open reading frame of uncertain function. The junction had 5 bases not matched to a gene; V was cut back by 2 bases and J by 3 bases. The CDR3 length is 16 residues. The CDR3 bases are TGCGCCAGCAGTCAACCGGGACAGGGAAACAATCAGCCCCAGCATTTT. The encoded protein is CASSQPGQGNNQPQHF.

The chain couples TRBV19 to TRBJ2-2; 7 bases are shared with TRBD2. CDR3 length: 16 amino acids. The J segment lost 4 bases and the V segment lost 3 bases, leaving 8 bases of the junction unmatched. Germline V lookup: CDR1 LNHDA, CDR2 SQIVND (reference sequence). The CDR3 here is CASSMREGSVTGELFF. The CDR3 DNA follows: TGTGCCAGTAGTATGAGGGAGGGGAGCGTCACCGGGGAGCTGTTTTTT. The full variable domain, with the rest looked up from reference TRBV19 and TRBJ2-2, is DGGITQSPKYLFRKEGQNVTLSCEQNLNHDAMYWYRQDPGQGLRLIYYSQIVNDFQKGDIAEGYSVSREKKESFPLTVTSAQKNPTAFYLCASSMREGSVTGELFFGEGSRLTVL.

The chain couples TRBV5-1 to TRBJ2-1, with 8 positions matching TRBD1. CDR1 SGHRS and CDR2 YFSETQ come from the germline V gene. V trimming: 0 bases; J trimming: 0 bases; junction bases outside the gene matches: 2. The length of the CDR3 is 16 residues. This chain's CDR3 is CASSLGTGPSYNEQFF. The CDR3 region has the DNA TGCGCCAGCAGCTTGGGGACAGGGCCCTCCTACAATGAGCAGTTCTTC.

The V gene is TRBV10-3, the J gene TRBJ2-2; 8 nucleotides agree with TRBD1. J gave up 0 bases and V 5 bases, and 2 bases lay outside the gene matches. Germline V gene sequence: CDR1 ENHRY, CDR2 SYGVKD. CDR3 length: 15 residues. The chain's CDR3 is CAISTGGANTGELFF. The CDR3 nucleotides are TGTGCCATCAGTACAGGGGGAGCGAACACCGGGGAGCTGTTTTTT.

CDR3: CASSLLDYPYEQYF. DNA of the CDR3: TGTGCCAGCAGTTTATTGGACTACCCCTACGAGCAGTACTTC. This chain joins TRBV28 and TRBJ2-7; a possible D gene is TRBD2 (6 bases). The CDR3 is 14 amino acids. V was cut by 1 base and J by 2 bases, with 9 bases left in between. Germline V gene lookup returns CDR1 MDHEN and CDR2 SYDVKM.

The rearrangement uses TRBV6-5 and TRBJ2-2; D may be TRBD1 (6 bases). This CDR3 spans 15 amino acids. In germline, CDR1 is MNHEY, CDR2 SVGAGI. The V end was cut by 4 bases, the J end by 5 bases, with 14 bases between. Written as DNA, the CDR3 is TGTGCCAGCAGTTGGGGGCAGTGGTCGACCGGGGAGCTGTTTTTT. The encoded protein is CASSWGQWSTGELFF.

The V call is TRBV19, the J call TRBJ1-1; a possible D gene is TRBD1 (5 bases). V lost 7 bases to trimming and J lost 7 bases, with 13 bases between them. The length of the CDR3 is 12 residues. Germline V CDR1 and CDR2: LNHDA, SQIVND (reference sequence). The CDR3 bases are TGTGCCAGTAATTTAGCAGGGCGTGAAGCTTTCTTT. This translates into CASNLAGREAFF.

This chain connects TRBV10-3 to TRBJ1-1; D is ambiguous. This CDR3 has 11 amino acids. Trimming left V 4 bases short and J 7 bases short, with 7 bases between. Germline-derived CDR1 and CDR2 are ENHRY and SYGVKD. CDR3: CAISANGEAFF. CDR3 bases: TGTGCCATCAGTGCGAACGGTGAAGCTTTCTTT.

The rearrangement joins TRBV9 to TRBJ2-1; weak D call: TRBD1 (5 bases). The CDR3 covers 12 residues. Trimming took 3 bases from V and 8 from J, leaving 9 bases between them. Germline loops: CDR1 SGDLS, CDR2 YYNGEE. The CDR3 loop is CASSAQGYEQFF. The CDR3 coding sequence is TGTGCCAGCAGCGCGCAGGGCTATGAGCAGTTCTTC.

The genes are TRBV2 and TRBJ1-5; 8 positions agree with TRBD1. V lost 6 bases to trimming and J lost 4 bases; unmatched junction nucleotides: 5. CDR1 SNHLY and CDR2 FYNNEI come from the germline V gene. The CDR3 is 14 residues long. CDR3 in amino acids: CASRETGVNQPQHF. In nucleotides, the CDR3 is TGTGCCAGCAGAGAGACAGGGGTGAATCAGCCCCAGCATTTT.

This chain joins TRBV12-3 or TRBV12-4 and TRBJ1-2, with TRBD1 identical over 7 bases. Losses at the gene ends were 6 bases for V and 1 base for J; bases not matched to a gene: 2. The CDR3 extends over 13 amino acids. The CDR3 nucleotides read TGTGCCAGCAGCCGGGACAGTAACTATGGCTACACCTTC. Its translation: CASSRDSNYGYTF.

V gene TRBV2 combines with J gene TRBJ1-5; 7 bases align to TRBD1. CDR3 size: 15 residues. V shed 6 bases and J 1 base; nucleotides not matched to a gene: 6. The V gene's germline CDR1 is SNHLY and CDR2 FYNNEI. The CDR3 protein is CASRRDSPSNQPQHF. CDR3 DNA: TGTGCCAGCAGACGGGACAGCCCAAGCAATCAGCCCCAGCATTTT.

The V call is TRBV19, the J call TRBJ2-3; 9 bases are shared with TRBD2. With 10 bases clipped from V and 5 bases from J, the junction kept 10 bases outside the gene matches. CDR1 is LNHDA, CDR2 SQIVND, per germline (reference sequence). There are 14 residues in the CDR3. The CDR3 region has the DNA TGTGCCACCAGGGCAGGACTAGCGATAGATACGCAGTATTTT. Protein sequence: CATRAGLAIDTQYF.

The chain is built from TRBV19 and TRBJ1-5, with TRBD1 identical over 11 bases. This CDR3 is 17 amino acids long. The trim removed 6 bases at V and 2 bases at J, leaving 9 bases unmatched. Germline V lookup: CDR1 LNHDA, CDR2 SQIVND (reference sequence). CDR3: CASSSRDRGRGNQPQHF. CDR3 bases: TGTGCCAGTAGCTCCCGGGACAGGGGGAGAGGCAATCAGCCCCAGCATTTT.